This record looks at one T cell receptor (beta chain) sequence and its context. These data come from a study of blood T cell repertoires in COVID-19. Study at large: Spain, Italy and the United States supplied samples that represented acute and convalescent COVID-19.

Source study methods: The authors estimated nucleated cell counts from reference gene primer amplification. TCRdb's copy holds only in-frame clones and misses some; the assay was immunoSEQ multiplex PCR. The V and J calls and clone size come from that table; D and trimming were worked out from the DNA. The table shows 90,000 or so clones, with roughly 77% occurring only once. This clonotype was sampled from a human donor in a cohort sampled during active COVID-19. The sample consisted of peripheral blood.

CDR3 nucleotide sequence: TGTGCCAGCAGTTACTCGGCAGGCGCTGAAGCTTTCTTT. Its protein product is CASSYSAGAEAFF. The J gene is TRBJ1-1, the V gene TRBV6-5; D uncertain. The germline CDR1 and CDR2 sequences are MNHEY and SVGAGI. The V end lost 0 bases, the J end lost 6 bases, and 8 bases lay between the germline ends. The CDR3 consists of 13 residues.